The 18 T cell receptor beta chains below were found in one sample sequenced in a study of blood T cells in healthy people across ages. Through a sample-barcoded 5' primer and a J-beta primer mix, a second PCR was run for roughly 6 to 11 cycles. TCRdb ran MiXCR on the 5' RACE reads and lists one entry per CDR3 protein. The sample lists 660,000 or so distinct CDR3 sequences, about 53% occurring once. Sample: blood. These receptors all come from a man in his sixties in good health.

In DNA form, the CDR3 reads TGTGCCACCAGCAGAGATGGGGACAGGGTCGGGTACAATGAGCAGTTCTTC. This sequence encodes CATSRDGDRVGYNEQFF. J is TRBJ2-1 and V is TRBV15, with 9 bases fitting TRBD1. V lost 0 bases, J lost 4 bases, and 7 bases stayed unmatched. Looked up from germline, CDR1 is LNHNV and CDR2 is YYDKDF (reference sequence). CDR3 size: 17 residues.

In its sample, this clonotype was seen once. V and J are TRBV9 and TRBJ2-3; 9 bases fit TRBD2. The germline V gene encodes CDR1 SGDLS and CDR2 YYNGEE. This CDR3 spans 16 amino acids. V gave up 0 bases and J gave up 4 bases; unmatched junction bases: 6. CDR3: CASSVGPSGVADTQYF. In DNA form, the CDR3 reads TGTGCCAGCAGCGTAGGGCCTAGCGGGGTCGCAGATACGCAGTATTTT. The full variable domain, with the rest looked up from reference TRBV9 and TRBJ2-3, is DSGVTQTPKHLITATGQRVTLRCSPRSGDLSVYWYQQSLDQGLQFLIQYYNGEERAKGNILERFSAQQFPDLHSELNLSSLELGDSALYFCASSVGPSGVADTQYFGPGTRLTVL.

V and J are TRBV5-1 and TRBJ2-1; 9 bases are a match to TRBD1. Trimming cost V 0 bases and J 8 bases; bases outside gene matches: 9. CDR1 is SGHRS, CDR2 YFSETQ, per germline. CDR3 length: 16 amino acids. CDR3 protein: CASSLAGQGVVHEQFF. The CDR3 DNA reads TGCGCCAGCAGCTTGGCGGGACAGGGAGTAGTCCATGAGCAGTTCTTC.

Here the CDR3 reads CSASLARVGETQYF. The CDR3 coding sequence is TGCAGCGCCTCTCTAGCGAGAGTTGGAGAGACCCAGTACTTC. The chain combines TRBV29-1 with TRBJ2-5; D is perhaps TRBD2 (6 bases). The ends were cut back, 7 bases at V and 4 bases at J, with 19 bases in the middle. Germline lookup yields CDR1 SQVTM and CDR2 ANQGSEA. The length of the CDR3 is 14 residues.

This sequence joins TRBV5-6 and TRBJ2-7; TRBD1 matches at 9 bases. V was clipped by 5 bases and J by 6 bases; unmatched bases: 9. CDR3 length: 14 amino acids. Germline CDR1 and CDR2: SGHDT and YYEEEE. CDR3 in amino acids: CASRSEGQGFEQYF. The CDR3 bases are TGTGCCAGCAGATCGGAGGGACAGGGCTTCGAGCAGTACTTC.

The chain carries TRBV29-1 and TRBJ2-4; no definite D call. The J call may not be correct, given that the DNA end is closer to TRBJ2-7. In germline, CDR1 is SQVTM, CDR2 ANQGSEA. The CDR3 covers 11 residues. DNA for the CDR3: TGCAGCGTTGCCAGCCTTTACGAGCAGTACTTC. Protein product: CSVASLYEQYF.

The rearrangement links TRBV2 to TRBJ2-7; D remains unclear. Trimming pared 6 bases from V and 3 bases from J, leaving 9 bases between. The germline V gene encodes CDR1 SNHLY and CDR2 FYNNEI. The CDR3 is made up of 12 amino acids. The CDR3 region has the DNA TGTGCCAGCAGCTACAAGGGCTACGAGCAGTACTTC. It encodes CASSYKGYEQYF.

This chain uses TRBV11-2 with TRBJ2-3; D perhaps matches TRBD1 (6 bases). Trimming took 4 bases from V and 6 from J, leaving 14 bases between them. Germline CDR1 SGHAT, CDR2 FQNNGV. The CDR3 is 14 residues long. The DNA of the CDR3 is TGTGCCAGCAGCTCTACCGATAGGGGGGATACGCAGTATTTT. Protein sequence: CASSSTDRGDTQYF.

The rearrangement uses TRBV20-1 and TRBJ2-3; 12 nucleotides match TRBD1. This CDR3 contains 15 residues. Germline CDR1 reads DFQATT; CDR2 reads SNEGSKA (reference sequence). Trimming removed 5 bases from V and 4 bases from J; junction bases left unmatched: 7. This CDR3 reads CSAEVGTGGPDTQYF. The CDR3 nucleotides are TGCAGTGCTGAGGTCGGGACAGGGGGCCCAGATACGCAGTATTTT.

This rearrangement joins TRBV3-1 to TRBJ1-2; D remains unclear. Germline values: CDR1 LGHDT, CDR2 YNNKEL (reference sequence). V lost 1 base and J 4 bases, leaving 13 bases between the germline ends. This CDR3 has 15 residues. The CDR3 region is CASSQVSGGSYGYTF. DNA for the CDR3: TGTGCCAGCAGCCAAGTCTCCGGCGGATCCTATGGCTACACCTTC.

J is TRBJ2-6 and V is TRBV18; 8 positions agree with TRBD1. The V segment lost 3 bases and the J segment 4 bases; nucleotides outside the gene matches: 5. This CDR3 has 16 amino acids. Germline V gene lookup returns CDR1 KGHSH and CDR2 LQKENI. The CDR3 sequence: CASSPSGGGGANVLTF. For the CDR3, the DNA is TGTGCCAGCTCACCGTCAGGGGGCGGAGGGGCCAACGTCCTGACTTTC. Full variable domain (remainder filled in from reference TRBV18 and TRBJ2-6): NAGVMQNPRHLVRRRGQEARLRCSPMKGHSHVYWYRQLPEEGLKFMVYLQKENIIDESGMPKERFSAEFPKEGPSILRIQQVVRGDSAAYFCASSPSGGGGANVLTFGAGSRLTVL.

V gene TRBV20-1 combines with J gene TRBJ2-3; 9 bases match TRBD2. This CDR3 comprises 17 residues. With 1 base clipped from V and 2 bases from J, the junction kept 10 bases outside the gene matches. Per the germline V gene, CDR1 is DFQATT and CDR2 is SNEGSKA (reference sequence). CDR3 nucleotides: TGCAGTGCTAGAGGCGGGCGGGGGGGCCTTCCCACAGATACGCAGTATTTT. It encodes CSARGGRGGLPTDTQYF.

The V gene is TRBV6-5, the J gene TRBJ2-3; D not certain. The V gene lost 0 bases and the J gene lost 0 bases, with 7 bases spanning the gap. Germline V CDR1 and CDR2: MNHEY, SVGAGI. The CDR3 runs 15 residues. The CDR3 nucleotides are TGTGCCAGCAGTTACTCGTACAGAAGCACAGATACGCAGTATTTT. Its translation: CASSYSYRSTDTQYF.

The sample holds a few counts of this clonotype. V and J are TRBV7-2 and TRBJ1-2; 10 bases line up with TRBD1. Germline-derived CDR1 and CDR2 are SGHTA and FQGNSA. After removal of 1 base from V and 4 bases from J, the junction contained 3 bases not matched to a gene. There are 15 residues in the CDR3. The CDR3 DNA is TGTGCCAGCAGCTTAGATGGACAGGGGGTCTATGGCTACACCTTC. It specifies CASSLDGQGVYGYTF.

This chain connects TRBV12-3 or TRBV12-4 to TRBJ2-5; 11 bases align to TRBD1. V trimming: 5 bases; J trimming: 1 base; junction bases outside the gene matches: 6. The CDR3 has 16 residues. The CDR3 protein is CASSPGQGASQETQYF. CDR3 coding DNA: TGTGCCAGCAGTCCTGGACAGGGGGCTAGCCAAGAGACCCAGTACTTC.

The J gene is TRBJ2-1, the V gene TRBV6-5, with D uncertain. The CDR3 runs 16 residues. Per the germline V gene, CDR1 is MNHEY and CDR2 is SVGAGI. Trimming stripped 0 bases from V and 9 bases from J, with 18 bases between. CDR3 amino acids: CASSYSAGRLEGEQFF. The CDR3 nucleotides read TGTGCCAGCAGTTACTCCGCCGGGCGCCTAGAAGGTGAGCAGTTCTTC.

The genes are TRBV7-2 and TRBJ2-3, with D perhaps matching TRBD1 (7 bases). The V gene's germline CDR1 is SGHTA and CDR2 FQGNSA. The CDR3 sequence is 14 residues long. Trimming stripped 5 bases from V and 11 bases from J, with 20 bases between. CDR3 DNA sequence: TGTGCCAGCAGCCGAAGGGGGCGGGACCGGGGGCAGTATTTT. The encoded protein is CASSRRGRDRGQYF.

This chain links TRBV4-1 with TRBJ2-1; 12 bases line up with TRBD2. J gave up 6 bases and V 1 base, and 4 bases lay outside the gene matches. CDR3 length equals 16 residues. Germline V lookup: CDR1 MGHRA, CDR2 YSYEKL. Written as DNA, the CDR3 is TGCGCCAGCAGCCAAGGCCTAGCGGGGGGGACCAATGAGCAGTTCTTC. It encodes CASSQGLAGGTNEQFF.